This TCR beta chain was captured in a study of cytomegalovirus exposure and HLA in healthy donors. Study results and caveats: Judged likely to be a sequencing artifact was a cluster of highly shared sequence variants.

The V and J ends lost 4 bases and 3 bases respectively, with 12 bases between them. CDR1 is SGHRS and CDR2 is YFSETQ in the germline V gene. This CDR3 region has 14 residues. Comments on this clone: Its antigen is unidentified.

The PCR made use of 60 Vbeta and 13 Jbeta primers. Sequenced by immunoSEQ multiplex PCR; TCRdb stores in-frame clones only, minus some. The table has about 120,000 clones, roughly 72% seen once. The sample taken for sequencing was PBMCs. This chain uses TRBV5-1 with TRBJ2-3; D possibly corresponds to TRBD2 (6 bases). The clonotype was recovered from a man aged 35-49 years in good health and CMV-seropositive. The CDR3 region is CASSIPAGTDTQYF. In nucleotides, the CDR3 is TGCGCCAGCAGCATTCCAGCGGGTACAGATACGCAGTATTTT.